A selection of T cell receptor beta chains follows, all from one sample in a study of human T cells and chemical hapten exposure. TCRdb analysed the RACE reads with MiXCR anew, one entry per CDR3 protein. This sample carries about 380,000 distinct CDR3 sequences, over 6% of them seen once, and the ten largest clones take roughly 5.4%. The starting material was whole blood, obtained in connection with sensitization to the hapten diphenylcyclopropenone (DPC). The receptors come from a woman aged 18 to 35 with alopecia areata. Some clones in this sample may be carry-over from other donors' samples. Each CDR3 is given with its conserved first and last residue. A D gene is named only where the DNA matches it firmly. Clone size is stated in some rows and not others, as once, few, many or a class when expanded.

abundance	v_gene	j_gene	d_gene	CDR3aa	CDR3nt
few	TRBV20-1	TRBJ2-1	TRBD2	CSAKAGGYEQFF	TGCAGTGCTAAGGCGGGGGGGTATGAGCAGTTCTTC
many	TRBV4-3	TRBJ1-3	-	CASSQEWSSGNTIYF	TGCGCCAGCAGCCAAGAGTGGTCCTCTGGAAACACCATATATTTT
many	TRBV7-2	TRBJ1-6	-	CASSSTRGLGNSPLHF	TGTGCCAGCAGCTCAACGAGGGGACTAGGTAATTCACCCCTCCACTTT
many	TRBV6-2/TRBV6-3	TRBJ2-7	-	CASSFGDEQYF	TGTGCCAGCAGTTTCGGGGACGAGCAGTACTTC
many	TRBV6-5	TRBJ1-6	-	CASKKFHGVGTNSPLHF	TGTGCCAGCAAAAAGTTTCACGGGGTCGGAACTAATTCACCCCTCCACTTT
few	TRBV7-2	TRBJ1-1	-	CASSLTRNSGSTNTEAFF	TGTGCCAGCAGCCTCACCCGCAATTCGGGATCCACGAACACTGAAGCTTTCTTT
many	TRBV6-5	TRBJ1-2	TRBD1	CASSKDRDDYGYTF	TGTGCCAGCAGCAAAGACAGGGACGACTATGGCTACACCTTC
-	TRBV10-3	TRBJ2-3	-	CAISHQLMADTQYF	TGTGCCATCAGCCACCAACTGATGGCAGATACGCAGTATTTT
few	TRBV7-9	TRBJ1-2	-	CASSPGSGRDYGYTF	TGTGCCAGCAGCCCCGGGTCGGGCAGAGACTATGGCTACACCTTC
many	TRBV10-3	TRBJ2-3	TRBD1	CAIRGQGAGTDTQYF	TGTGCCATCAGGGGACAGGGGGCTGGCACAGATACGCAGTATTTT
many	TRBV20-1	TRBJ1-2	-	CSPGGGNYGYTF	TGCAGTCCCGGGGGAGGGAACTATGGCTACACCTTC
few	TRBV9	TRBJ2-7	-	CASSPVKDSIGAYEQYF	TGTGCCAGCAGCCCGGTGAAGGACAGCATTGGAGCCTACGAGCAGTACTTC
few	TRBV5-1	TRBJ2-7	TRBD1	CASSTGQGGYEQYF	TGCGCCAGCAGCACCGGACAGGGAGGATACGAGCAGTACTTC
few	TRBV11-2	TRBJ2-3	TRBD2	CASSWMTSGNTDTQYF	TGTGCCAGCAGCTGGATGACTAGCGGAAATACAGATACGCAGTATTTT
few	TRBV11-2	TRBJ1-6	-	CASSSSGSSYNSPLHF	TGTGCCAGCAGCTCCTCTGGGAGCTCCTATAATTCACCCCTCCACTTT
-	TRBV3-1	TRBJ2-7	TRBD1	CASSHQPTGGSYEQYF	TGTGCCAGCAGCCATCAACCGACAGGGGGCAGCTACGAGCAGTACTTC
few	TRBV12-5	TRBJ1-1	-	CASGLGDSRVYTEAFF	TGTGCTAGTGGTTTGGGAGATTCCAGGGTTTACACTGAAGCTTTCTTT
-	TRBV20-1	TRBJ1-2	TRBD1	CSATTGQAYYGYTF	TGCAGTGCTACTACCGGACAGGCGTACTATGGCTACACCTTC
-	TRBV7-3	TRBJ2-2	-	CASSLTGSAVGELFF	TGTGCCAGCAGCTTAACCGGTTCAGCCGTGGGGGAGCTGTTTTTT
few	TRBV6-6	TRBJ2-1	TRBD2	CASRMGLAASSYNEQFF	TGTGCCAGCCGGATGGGACTAGCGGCCAGCTCCTACAATGAGCAGTTCTTC
many	TRBV11-2	TRBJ1-2	-	CASSLGPRTLGGYTF	TGTGCCAGCAGCTTAGGACCGAGAACTTTGGGAGGCTACACCTTC
-	TRBV6-2/TRBV6-3	TRBJ1-1	-	CASTQGREAFF	TGTGCCAGCACCCAGGGGCGGGAAGCTTTCTTT
many	TRBV12-3/TRBV12-4	TRBJ1-5	-	CASSSSWRSPQHF	TGTGCCAGCAGTTCTTCTTGGCGTTCACCCCAGCATTTT
few	TRBV12-3/TRBV12-4	TRBJ2-7	TRBD1	CASSRDSLYSEQYF	TGTGCCAGCAGTCGGGACAGCCTCTACTCGGAGCAGTACTTC
many	TRBV4-2	TRBJ2-3	TRBD2	CASSLKTSPTSTDTQYF	TGTGCCAGCAGCCTAAAGACTAGCCCGACTAGCACAGATACGCAGTATTTT
-	TRBV9	TRBJ2-3	TRBD1	CASSVDPGQGVSTDTQYF	TGTGCCAGCAGCGTAGACCCCGGACAGGGGGTTAGTACAGATACGCAGTATTTT
few	TRBV5-1	TRBJ1-1	-	CASSLATGSAEAFF	TGCGCCAGCAGCTTGGCCACGGGGAGCGCTGAAGCTTTCTTT
-	TRBV14	TRBJ2-5	TRBD2	CASSHTSGFQETQYF	TGTGCCAGCAGCCATACTAGCGGATTCCAAGAGACCCAGTACTTC
-	TRBV28	TRBJ2-3	-	CASSFYAVAQGETQYF	TGTGCCAGCAGTTTCTACGCGGTAGCGCAAGGAGAAACGCAGTATTTT
few	TRBV15	TRBJ2-1	TRBD1	CATGDRGGNEQFF	TGTGCCACTGGGGACAGGGGAGGCAATGAGCAGTTCTTC
-	TRBV3-1	TRBJ2-5	TRBD2	CASSQLQGLVLETQYF	TGTGCCAGCAGCCAACTACAGGGACTAGTCCTTGAGACCCAGTACTTC
many	TRBV3-1	TRBJ1-1	-	CASSQGRTRLGTEAFF	TGTGCCAGCAGCCAAGGTAGGACACGCCTCGGGACTGAAGCTTTCTTT
few	TRBV9	TRBJ2-7	-	CASSVGIGAREQYF	TGTGCCAGCAGCGTAGGGATTGGGGCCAGGGAGCAGTACTTC
-	TRBV15	TRBJ2-5	-	CATSSPKTVTETQYF	TGTGCCACCAGCAGCCCCAAGACCGTTACGGAGACCCAGTACTTC
few	TRBV5-1	TRBJ2-3	TRBD2	CASSLSTSGTDTQYF	TGCGCCAGCAGCTTGTCGACTAGCGGCACAGATACGCAGTATTTT
-	TRBV12-3/TRBV12-4	TRBJ2-7	TRBD1	CASSFRDRDYEQYF	TGTGCCAGCAGTTTTAGAGACAGGGACTACGAGCAGTACTTC
many	TRBV29-1	TRBJ2-7	-	CSVVWARQAYEQYF	TGCAGCGTTGTTTGGGCCAGGCAGGCCTACGAGCAGTACTTC
few	TRBV11-3	TRBJ1-1	-	CASSSVAGLNTEAFF	TGTGCCAGCAGCTCTGTGGCTGGTCTGAACACTGAAGCTTTCTTT
many	TRBV24-1	TRBJ1-5	-	CATSDSKGANSNQPQHF	TGTGCCACCAGTGATTCTAAAGGGGCGAATAGCAATCAGCCCCAGCATTTT
many	TRBV11-2	TRBJ2-7	-	CASSYGRWSEQYF	TGTGCCAGCAGTTACGGACGGTGGAGCGAGCAGTACTTC
few	TRBV4-1	TRBJ2-2	-	CASSLGGLGTGELFF	TGCGCCAGCAGCCTTGGAGGACTGGGGACCGGGGAGCTGTTTTTT
many	TRBV5-1	TRBJ1-4	TRBD1	CASSKGQPNEKLFF	TGCGCCAGCAGCAAGGGACAGCCTAATGAAAAACTGTTTTTT
few	TRBV18	TRBJ2-7	TRBD2	CASSPLGTSGGASSYEQYF	TGTGCCAGCTCACCTCTAGGGACTAGCGGGGGGGCGAGCTCCTACGAGCAGTACTTC
few	TRBV27	TRBJ2-1	TRBD2	CASSSTPSGSYNEQFF	TGTGCCAGCAGTTCCACCCCAAGCGGGAGTTACAATGAGCAGTTCTTC
many	TRBV28	TRBJ1-3	-	CASSQPTANSGNTIYF	TGTGCCAGCAGCCAACCGACAGCAAACTCTGGAAACACCATATATTTT
-	TRBV12-3/TRBV12-4	TRBJ2-1	TRBD2	CAILHRGGPRSYNEQFF	TGTGCCATTCTGCACCGGGGGGGCCCGAGGTCCTACAATGAGCAGTTCTTC